The text below deals with one T cell receptor beta chain. The antigen remains unidentified. The data were obtained in a study of beta chain features in type 1 diabetes. Study-wide findings and caveats: Insertion counts at VDJ junctions were lower in type 1 diabetes patients, who also showed more deletions there.

Expressed TCRB transcripts were sequenced because the entire RNA isolate underwent reverse transcription. Measured with immunoSEQ multiplex PCR; TCRdb has only the in-frame clones, and not every one. The repertoire holds hundreds of thousands of clones, with roughly a sixth as singletons. V lost 6 bases to trimming and J lost 0 bases, with 15 bases between them. Germline CDR1 and CDR2: MRHNA and SNTAGT. The CDR3 is 15 amino acids. The rearrangement links TRBV6-4 to TRBJ2-7; no reliable D call. The clonotype originates from a man aged 18 to 29 in good health. The sequencing input was naive CD4+ T cells from blood. This CDR3 reads CASSVQFASSYEQYF. The CDR3 coding sequence is TGTGCCAGCAGCGTGCAGTTTGCGAGCTCCTACGAGCAGTACTTC.